The T cell receptor beta chain described here comes from a study of blood T cell repertoires in COVID-19 (dated by TCRdb to 2018 to 2020). Turning to the overall study: Samples covering the acute and convalescent phases of COVID-19 were provided by collaborators in the United States, Italy and Spain. The prospective study material was composed of cDNA or gDNA derived from T cells, B-cell-depleted T cells, or PBMCs. The dataset comprised deeply sampled blood TCRbeta repertoires from subjects exposed to, actively infected with, or recovered from COVID-19. A freely available public database, intended as a resource for researchers studying the immune response to SARS-CoV-2, is where the repertoires were released. Samples were obtained from the ongoing ImmuneRACE study (first 160 participants) and from 1,254 subjects provided by 6 global collaborators. Sample metadata almost always included a de-identified subject ID, COVID-19 status, age in years and sex. HLA class I and class II types, where available, came from metadata supplied by the sample provider rather than from assay-based typing. Overall study outcomes, separate from this receptor: How much clinical and demographic metadata was included differed by source and by participant, and the metadata was provided uncurated.

TCRbeta CDR3 regions were amplified from genomic DNA by means of the immunoSEQ Assay, a bias-controlled multiplex PCR. On the study's bioinformatics: Nucleated cell counts per sample were estimated from amplification of reference gene primers within the assay. To quantify the absolute abundance of each unique TCRbeta CDR3 rearrangement, sequence reads were collapsed and filtered. For each sample, productive Simpson clonality was calculated as the square root of Simpson's diversity index over productive rearrangements. In its TCRdb copy, this immuneACCESS table keeps in-frame sequences only and misses some clones. Where compared with another copy, unresolved V genes explain less than half of these, and the others have no known cause. V, J and clone size derive from that table, while D and trimming were established from the DNA sequence. Across this sample there are approximately 470,000 clones, with around 90% seen only once. The biggest ten clones account for under 0.75% of the sample.

Relative to germline, V is missing 5 bases and J is missing 4 bases, with 10 bases of the junction outside any gene match. From a lookup of the germline V gene, CDR1 and CDR2 are SNHLY and FYNNEI. The CDR3 has 16 amino acids, counting the end cysteine and phenylalanine. The read is trimmed to its CDR3 DNA, 48 bases read in frame from base 1. Participants in the prospective study were enrolled through a virtual design, were aged about 18 to 100 years, and lived in approximately 25 United States geographic areas. In the prospective study, cohorts were assigned on the basis of participant-reported clinical history obtained from a screening survey and a study questionnaire. ImmuneRACE Cohort 3 recovered participants were defined by two consecutive negative NP/OP PCR tests, healthcare professional clearance, or symptom resolution. In the prospective study, whole blood, serum and a nasopharyngeal or oropharyngeal swab were collected from each participant by mobile phlebotomists. Participants in the prospective study had the option to provide additional blood draws and questionnaires over a 2-month period. Before DNA extraction, blood samples from the prospective study were shipped at room temperature or frozen.

Of note for this clone: The specificity of this receptor is unknown. Per-base quality was not reported, and no clone a single base away is much larger than it.

Source material: PBMCs or T cells enriched from blood (not recorded which). This sequence uses TRBV2 and TRBJ1-5; TRBD1 lines up with 8 middle nucleotides. The TCR sequence derives from a woman aged 18-30 years who had recovered from COVID-19. The bases are TGTGCCAGCAGTACCCGGACAGGGCTAGCGAATCAGCCCCAGCATTTT. Translated, this gives CASSTRTGLANQPQHF.